A selection of T cell receptor beta chains follows, all from one sample in a study of cytomegalovirus exposure and HLA in healthy donors. Using immunoSEQ multiplex PCR, the repertoire was profiled, and TCRdb retains in-frame clones only, with some absent. The table records some 130,000 clones, around four fifths of them present only once. The sample taken for sequencing was PBMCs. The receptors shown here come from a woman aged 25-40 years in good health and CMV-seronegative. Both conserved end residues are part of each CDR3. D genes are given only for firm matches. Clone size is stated in some rows and not others, as once, few, many or a class when expanded.

j_gene	d_gene	abundance	v_gene	CDR3nt	CDR3aa
TRBJ2-1	TRBD2	once	TRBV2	TGTGCCAGCAGTTTGACAGGGACTAGCGGGGGGTACTACAATGAGCAGTTCTTC	CASSLTGTSGGYYNEQFF
TRBJ2-5	-	-	TRBV7-3	TGTGCCAGCAGCGCTAGGAGCCAAGAGACCCAGTACTTC	CASSARSQETQYF
TRBJ1-1	TRBD1	-	TRBV4-3	TGCGCCAGCAGCCAACAGGGGGCGAACACTGAAGCTTTCTTT	CASSQQGANTEAFF
TRBJ1-2	-	few	TRBV2	TGTGCCAGCAGGGCAGGGTCTGCTGGCTACACCTTC	CASRAGSAGYTF
TRBJ2-3	-	once	TRBV2	TGTGCCAGCAGGGTCGGAGGGATAAGGACAGATACGCAGTATTTT	CASRVGGIRTDTQYF
TRBJ2-2	TRBD2	-	TRBV27	TGTGCCAGCAGTTTACAGGGGGCGGCCGGGGGACTAGCGGGGACCACCGGGGAGCTGTTTTTT	CASSLQGAAGGLAGTTGELFF
TRBJ2-4	TRBD2	few	TRBV6-1	TGTGCCAGCAGTGAGGTTGTGGGGGGGAGGGTAGCCAAAAACATTCAGTACTTC	CASSEVVGGRVAKNIQYF
TRBJ1-2	TRBD1	-	TRBV6-5	TGTGCCAGCAGTTCTGACAGGGAGGCCTATGGCTACACCTTC	CASSSDREAYGYTF
TRBJ2-2	-	-	TRBV4-3	TGCGCCAGCAGCCCCCATCCGGACTTGAACACCGGGGAGCTGTTTTTT	CASSPHPDLNTGELFF
TRBJ1-2	TRBD1	-	TRBV5-1	TGCGCCAGCAGCTTGGCCCCCGGACAGGGGATTAACTATGGCTACACCTTC	CASSLAPGQGINYGYTF
TRBJ2-7	-	-	TRBV5-1	TGCGCCAGCAGCTTGTATGGAGGGATGAGCGAGCAGTACTTC	CASSLYGGMSEQYF
TRBJ2-5	TRBD2	-	TRBV2	TGTGCCAGCAGCGTGGGACTAGGCCAAGAGACCCAGTACTTC	CASSVGLGQETQYF